This T cell receptor (beta chain) was recovered during a study of blood T cells in healthy people across ages. Primers used in a second PCR of roughly 6 to 11 cycles were a sample-barcoded 5' primer and a J-beta primer mix. Each CDR3 protein gets one entry after TCRdb re-called the 5' RACE reads with MiXCR. Here the sample spans fewer than 800,000 distinct CDR3 sequences, more than 20% being singletons. As for this clonotype: Its ends do not fully match the called genes, so a read error is possible.

Germline values: CDR1 SGHTA, CDR2 FQGTGA. CDR3 size: 14 residues. These records were also assigned to another study, of T cells of mothers and their children.

Sequencing input: blood. This rearrangement joins TRBV7-3 to TRBJ1-1; 7 bases are shared with TRBD1. The TCR originated in a boy between 10 and 17 years old in good health. The CDR3 DNA sequence: TGTGCCAGCAGCTTTCAGGGACAGAACGCTGAAGCTTTCTTT. The encoded protein is CASSFQGQNAEAFF.